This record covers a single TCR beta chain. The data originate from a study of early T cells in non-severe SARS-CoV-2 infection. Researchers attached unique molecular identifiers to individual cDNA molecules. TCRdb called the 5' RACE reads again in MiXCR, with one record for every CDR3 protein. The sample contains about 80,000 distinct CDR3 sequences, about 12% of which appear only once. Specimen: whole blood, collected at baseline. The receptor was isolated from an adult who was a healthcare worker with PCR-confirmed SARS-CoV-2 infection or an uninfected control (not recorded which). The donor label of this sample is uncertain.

The CDR3 DNA follows: TGTGCCACCAGCAGAGAAGCGGGATGGGGGCAAGAGACCCAGTACTTC. The encoded protein is CATSREAGWGQETQYF. This chain connects TRBV15 to TRBJ2-5, with 7 bases that match TRBD2. The junction had 6 bases not matched to a gene; V was cut back by 0 bases and J by 2 bases. The germline V gene has CDR1 LNHNV and CDR2 YYDKDF (reference sequence). This CDR3 is built from 16 residues.